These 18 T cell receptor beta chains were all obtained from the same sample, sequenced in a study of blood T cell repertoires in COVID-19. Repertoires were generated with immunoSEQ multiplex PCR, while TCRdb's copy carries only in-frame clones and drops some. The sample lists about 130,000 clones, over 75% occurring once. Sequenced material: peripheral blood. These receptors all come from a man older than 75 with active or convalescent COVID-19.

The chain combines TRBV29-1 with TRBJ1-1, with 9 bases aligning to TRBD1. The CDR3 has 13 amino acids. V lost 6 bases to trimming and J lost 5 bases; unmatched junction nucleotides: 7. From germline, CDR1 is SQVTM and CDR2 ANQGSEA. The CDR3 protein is CSVYRGQGTEAFF. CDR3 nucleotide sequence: TGCAGCGTGTACAGGGGGCAAGGAACTGAAGCTTTCTTT.

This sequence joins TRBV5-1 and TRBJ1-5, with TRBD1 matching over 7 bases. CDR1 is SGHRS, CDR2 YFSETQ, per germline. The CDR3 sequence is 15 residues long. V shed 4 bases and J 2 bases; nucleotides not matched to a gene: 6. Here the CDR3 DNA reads TGCGCCAGCAGCCCCGGACAGGTCGGCAATCAGCCCCAGCATTTT. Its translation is CASSPGQVGNQPQHF.

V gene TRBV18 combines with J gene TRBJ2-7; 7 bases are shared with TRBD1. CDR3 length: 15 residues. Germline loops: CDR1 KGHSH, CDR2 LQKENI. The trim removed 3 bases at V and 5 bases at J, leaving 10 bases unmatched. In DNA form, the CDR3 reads TGTGCCAGCTCACCCCGAGGACGGACAGGCCACGAGCAGTACTTC. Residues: CASSPRGRTGHEQYF.

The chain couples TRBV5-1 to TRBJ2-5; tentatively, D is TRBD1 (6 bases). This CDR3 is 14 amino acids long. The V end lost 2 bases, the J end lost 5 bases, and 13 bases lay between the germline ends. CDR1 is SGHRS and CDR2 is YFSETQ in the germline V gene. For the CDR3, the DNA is TGCGCCAGCAGCTTTTCAGGGGCTGGGGAGACCCAGTACTTC. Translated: CASSFSGAGETQYF.

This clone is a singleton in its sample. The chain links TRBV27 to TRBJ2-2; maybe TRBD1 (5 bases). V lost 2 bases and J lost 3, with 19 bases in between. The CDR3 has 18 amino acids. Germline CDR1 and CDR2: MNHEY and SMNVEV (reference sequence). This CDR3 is CASSLTGRRVGYTGELFF. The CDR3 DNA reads TGTGCCAGCAGTTTAACTGGTCGCAGGGTGGGGTACACCGGGGAGCTGTTTTTT.

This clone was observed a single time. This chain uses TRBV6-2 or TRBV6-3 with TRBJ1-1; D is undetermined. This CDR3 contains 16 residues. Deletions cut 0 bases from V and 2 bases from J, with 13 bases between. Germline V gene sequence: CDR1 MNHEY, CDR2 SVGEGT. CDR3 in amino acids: CASSYSFGQANTEAFF. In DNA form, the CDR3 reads TGTGCCAGCAGTTACTCTTTTGGCCAGGCAAACACTGAAGCTTTCTTT.

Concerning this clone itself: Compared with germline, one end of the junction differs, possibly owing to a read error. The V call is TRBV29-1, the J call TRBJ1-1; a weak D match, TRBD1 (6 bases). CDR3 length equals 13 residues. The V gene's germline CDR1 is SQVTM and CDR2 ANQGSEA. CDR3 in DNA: TGCAGCGCAATACAGGGTAGGGGTGCTGAGGCTTTCTTT. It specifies CSAIQGRGAEAFF.

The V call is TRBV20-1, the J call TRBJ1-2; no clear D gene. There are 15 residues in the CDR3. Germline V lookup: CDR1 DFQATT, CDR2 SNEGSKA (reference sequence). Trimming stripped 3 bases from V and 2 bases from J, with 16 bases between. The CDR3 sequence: CSASRGINPNYGYTF. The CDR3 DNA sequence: TGCAGTGCTAGTCGCGGGATAAATCCCAACTATGGCTACACCTTC.

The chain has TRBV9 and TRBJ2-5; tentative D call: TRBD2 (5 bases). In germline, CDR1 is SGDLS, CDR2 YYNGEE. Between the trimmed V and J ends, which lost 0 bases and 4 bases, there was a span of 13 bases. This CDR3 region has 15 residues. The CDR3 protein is CASSVGLAGRETQYF. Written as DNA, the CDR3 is TGTGCCAGCAGCGTAGGGCTAGCTGGCCGAGAGACCCAGTACTTC.

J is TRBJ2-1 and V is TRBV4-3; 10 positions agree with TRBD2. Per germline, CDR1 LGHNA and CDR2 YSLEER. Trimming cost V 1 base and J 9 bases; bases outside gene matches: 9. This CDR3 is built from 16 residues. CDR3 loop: CASSQAASGSIGEQFF. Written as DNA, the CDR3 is TGCGCCAGCAGCCAAGCTGCTAGCGGGAGTATTGGTGAGCAGTTCTTC.

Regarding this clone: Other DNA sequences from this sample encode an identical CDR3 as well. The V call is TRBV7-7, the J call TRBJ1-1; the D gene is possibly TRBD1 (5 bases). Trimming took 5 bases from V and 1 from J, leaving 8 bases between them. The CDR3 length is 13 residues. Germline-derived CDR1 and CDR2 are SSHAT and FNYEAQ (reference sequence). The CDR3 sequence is CASSLDRNTEAFF. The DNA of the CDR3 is TGTGCCAGCAGCCTCGACAGGAACACTGAAGCTTTCTTT.

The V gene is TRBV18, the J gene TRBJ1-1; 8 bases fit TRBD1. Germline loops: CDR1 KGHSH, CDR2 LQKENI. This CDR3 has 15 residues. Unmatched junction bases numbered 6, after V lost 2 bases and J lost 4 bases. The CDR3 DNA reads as TGTGCCAGCTCACCATCGGCAGGGGGCTTCACTGAAGCTTTCTTT. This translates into CASSPSAGGFTEAFF.

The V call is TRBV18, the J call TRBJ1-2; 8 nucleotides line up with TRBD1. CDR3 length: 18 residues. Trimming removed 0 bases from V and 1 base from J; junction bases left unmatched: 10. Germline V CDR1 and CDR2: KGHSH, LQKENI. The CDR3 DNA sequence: TGTGCCAGCTCACCACCGGGTGTTGACAGGGGAGGTAACTATGGCTACACCTTC. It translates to CASSPPGVDRGGNYGYTF.

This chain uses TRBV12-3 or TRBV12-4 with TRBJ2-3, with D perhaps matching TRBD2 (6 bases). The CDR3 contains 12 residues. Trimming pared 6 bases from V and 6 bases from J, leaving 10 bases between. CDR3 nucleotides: TGTGCCAGCAGGCTCACTAGCGATACGCAGTATTTT. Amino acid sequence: CASRLTSDTQYF.

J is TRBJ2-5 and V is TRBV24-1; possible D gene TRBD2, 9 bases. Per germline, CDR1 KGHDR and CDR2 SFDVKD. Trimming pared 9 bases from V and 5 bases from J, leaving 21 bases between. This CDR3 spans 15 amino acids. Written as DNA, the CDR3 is TGTGCCACCCAGGGGAGCGGGAGGACAGGGGAGACCCAGTACTTC. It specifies CATQGSGRTGETQYF.

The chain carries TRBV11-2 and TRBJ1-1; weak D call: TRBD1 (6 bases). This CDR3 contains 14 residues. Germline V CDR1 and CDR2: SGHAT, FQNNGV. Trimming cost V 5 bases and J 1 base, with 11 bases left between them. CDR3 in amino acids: CASSLRGENTEAFF. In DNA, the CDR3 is TGTGCCAGCAGCCTCAGGGGAGAGAACACTGAAGCTTTCTTT.

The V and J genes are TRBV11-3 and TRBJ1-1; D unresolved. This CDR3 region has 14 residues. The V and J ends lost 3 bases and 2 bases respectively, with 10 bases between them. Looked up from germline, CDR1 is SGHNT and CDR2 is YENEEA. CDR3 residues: CASSFSASNTEAFF. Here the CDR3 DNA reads TGTGCCAGCAGCTTCAGTGCCTCCAACACTGAAGCTTTCTTT. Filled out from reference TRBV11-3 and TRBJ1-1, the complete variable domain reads EAGVVQSPRYKIIEKKQPVAFWCNPISGHNTLYWYLQNLGQGPELLIRYENEEAVDDSQLPKDRFSAERLKGVDSTLKIQPAELGDSAVYLCASSFSASNTEAFFGQGTRLTVV.

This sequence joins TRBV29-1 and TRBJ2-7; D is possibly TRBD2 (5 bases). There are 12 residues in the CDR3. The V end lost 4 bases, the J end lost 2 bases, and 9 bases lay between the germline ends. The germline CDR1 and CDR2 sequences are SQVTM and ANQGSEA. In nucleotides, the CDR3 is TGCAGCGTTGGACTACCAGCCTACGAGCAGTACTTC. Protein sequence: CSVGLPAYEQYF.